The next 22 T cell receptor beta chains were all read from a single sample in a study of blood T cells in healthy people across ages. The use of a sample-barcoded 5' primer and a J-beta primer mix characterized a second PCR of about 7 to 12 cycles. Each CDR3 protein is one row after TCRdb ran MiXCR on the 5' RACE reads. Of 550,000 to 700,000 distinct CDR3 sequences in the sample, approximately 27% are singletons; the top ten hold less than 20%. Material for sequencing was blood. These receptor sequences come from a woman in her sixties or seventies in good health.

This chain links TRBV20-1 with TRBJ2-3; D perhaps matches TRBD2 (6 bases). V lost 7 bases to trimming and J lost 0 bases, with 20 bases between them. CDR1 is DFQATT, CDR2 SNEGSKA, per germline (reference sequence). The CDR3 is 16 residues long. CDR3 bases: TGCAGTGGCAGCTCGCGGGATACCTCTAGCACAGATACGCAGTATTTT. This codes for CSGSSRDTSSTDTQYF.

V is TRBV12-3 or TRBV12-4 and J is TRBJ1-1; 10 positions match TRBD1. V gave up 3 bases and J gave up 1 base; unmatched junction bases: 5. CDR3 length: 16 amino acids. DNA of the CDR3: TGTGCCAGCAGTTTGGGGACAGGGGTTTCGAACACTGAAGCTTTCTTT. Protein product: CASSLGTGVSNTEAFF.

The V call is TRBV28, the J call TRBJ1-5; 7 nucleotides line up with TRBD1. Trimming cost V 6 bases and J 6 bases; bases outside gene matches: 2. Germline CDR1 MDHEN, CDR2 SYDVKM. This CDR3 comprises 12 residues. The CDR3 protein is CASRTGIQPQHF. CDR3 nucleotides: TGTGCCAGCAGGACAGGGATTCAGCCCCAGCATTTT. Complete variable domain (other parts from reference TRBV28 and TRBJ1-5): DVKVTQSSRYLVKRTGEKVFLECVQDMDHENMFWYRQDPGLGLRLIYFSYDVKMKEKGDIPEGYSVSREKKERFSLILESASTNQTSMYLCASRTGIQPQHFGDGTRLSIL.

With regard to this clonotype: The junction differs from germline at one of its ends, possibly a read error. The CDR3: CASRLGSDTQYF. The CDR3 nucleotides are TGTGCCAGCAGGTTAGGGTCGGATACACAGTATTTT. The rearrangement joins TRBV7-2 to TRBJ2-3; D not certain. The CDR3 extends over 12 amino acids. Per germline, CDR1 SGHTA and CDR2 FQGNSA.

The chain is built from TRBV12-3 or TRBV12-4 and TRBJ2-1; D may be TRBD2 (7 bases). The DNA end favors TRBJ2-5, so the J call may be wrong. The CDR3 covers 15 residues. CDR3 in amino acids: CASSASGGRGETQYF. CDR3 nucleotide sequence: TGTGCCAGCAGTGCGTCCGGGGGGCGAGGGGAGACCCAGTACTTC.

J is TRBJ2-7 and V is TRBV27, with D possibly being TRBD2 (5 bases). Looked up from germline, CDR1 is MNHEY and CDR2 is SMNVEV (reference sequence). V lost 1 base and J lost 5, with 12 bases in between. CDR3 length: 14 residues. The CDR3 nucleotides read TGTGCCAGCAGTTTATATACGGGGATGAACGAGCAGTACTTC. Residues: CASSLYTGMNEQYF.

The rearrangement joins TRBV14 to TRBJ2-7; 7 nucleotides align to TRBD1. Trimming cost V 0 bases and J 3 bases; bases outside gene matches: 8. From germline, CDR1 is SGHDN and CDR2 FVKESK. The CDR3 loop spans 16 amino acids. The CDR3 sequence: CASSQDRDSVVYEQYF. In nucleotides, the CDR3 is TGTGCCAGCAGCCAAGATAGGGACAGCGTAGTCTACGAGCAGTACTTC.

The chain combines TRBV12-3 or TRBV12-4 with TRBJ2-4, with D perhaps matching TRBD1 or TRBD2 (6 bases each). Trimming took off 6 bases at V and 1 base at J, with 19 bases between the two ends. The CDR3 spans 17 residues. CDR3 sequence reads: CASSLSGAGRAKNIQYF. CDR3 DNA: TGTGCCAGCAGCCTCTCGGGGGCGGGACGGGCCAAAAACATTCAGTACTTC.

The chain links TRBV20-1 to TRBJ1-2; D ambiguous. The CDR3 runs to 16 residues. V lost 3 bases and J lost 2, with 19 bases in between. Germline CDR1 and CDR2: DFQATT and SNEGSKA (reference sequence). CDR3 loop: CSASRPQMTQNYGYTF. As DNA, the CDR3 is TGCAGTGCTAGTCGCCCCCAAATGACACAGAACTATGGCTACACCTTC.

This clonotype was seen once. This CDR3 is CASSHTTGLQETQYF. CDR3 DNA sequence: TGTGCCAGCAGTCATACCACGGGGCTCCAAGAGACCCAGTACTTC. This chain uses TRBV12-3 or TRBV12-4 with TRBJ2-1, with D perhaps TRBD1 or TRBD2 (5 bases each). Judging by the DNA end, TRBJ2-5 fits better; the J call may be wrong. This CDR3 has 15 residues.

A few counts support this clonotype. The chain links TRBV4-2 to TRBJ2-7; TRBD2 aligns across 10 bases. The CDR3 runs 16 residues. The V gene's germline CDR1 is LGHNA and CDR2 YNFKEQ. J lost 1 base, V lost 1 base, and 4 bases had no gene match. CDR3 sequence reads: CASSQGLTSGSYEQYF. The DNA of the CDR3 is TGTGCCAGCAGCCAAGGCTTGACTAGCGGGTCCTACGAGCAGTACTTC.

This clonotype came up once. J is TRBJ1-2 and V is TRBV20-1; D not certain. V lost 0 bases to trimming and J lost 0 bases, with 8 bases between them. This CDR3 spans 14 amino acids. Germline V gene lookup returns CDR1 DFQATT and CDR2 SNEGSKA (reference sequence). CDR3 loop: CSARDLSSNYGYTF. The CDR3 DNA follows: TGCAGTGCTAGAGACCTATCCTCTAACTATGGCTACACCTTC.

This chain connects TRBV7-2 to TRBJ2-1; maybe TRBD1 (5 bases). The CDR3 runs 14 residues. Trimming removed 7 bases at V and 11 bases at J, with 21 bases between. The germline gives CDR1 SGHTA, CDR2 FQGNSA. The CDR3 is CASTTPEAGNKQFF. The CDR3 DNA reads TGTGCCAGCACAACCCCCGAGGCAGGGAATAAGCAGTTCTTC.

V gene TRBV18 combines with J gene TRBJ2-7; D not resolved. Germline V gives CDR1 KGHSH, CDR2 LQKENI. The CDR3 loop spans 14 amino acids. The ends were cut back, 0 bases at V and 0 bases at J, with 6 bases in the middle. The CDR3 sequence is CASSPPSISYEQYF. Written as DNA, the CDR3 is TGTGCCAGCTCACCACCGTCTATCTCCTACGAGCAGTACTTC.

The rearrangement links TRBV20-1 to TRBJ1-6, with D possibly being TRBD1 (6 bases). There are 15 residues in the CDR3. Germline loops: CDR1 DFQATT, CDR2 SNEGSKA (reference sequence). V was trimmed by 2 bases and J by 7 bases, leaving 15 bases between them. The CDR3 region has the DNA TGCAGTGCTAGACCTCTCGGGACACTCAATTCACCCCTCCACTTT. Protein product: CSARPLGTLNSPLHF.

The chain couples TRBV5-1 to TRBJ2-4; D is possibly TRBD1 (5 bases). CDR3 length equals 14 residues. Germline CDR1 and CDR2: SGHRS and YFSETQ. Between the trimmed V and J ends, which lost 4 bases and 6 bases, there was a span of 14 bases. CDR3 protein: CASSVQDQGNIQYF. The CDR3 DNA sequence: TGCGCCAGCAGCGTACAAGATCAGGGAAACATTCAGTACTTC.

This chain joins TRBV6-2 or TRBV6-3 and TRBJ1-1, with 7 bases lining up with TRBD1. V shed 4 bases, J shed 2 bases, and the junction held 13 bases outside the gene matches. The CDR3 covers 17 residues. Germline loops: CDR1 MNHEY, CDR2 SVGEGT. Here the CDR3 reads CASSFSVQGQLNTEAFF. DNA of the CDR3: TGTGCCAGCAGTTTCTCTGTACAGGGGCAGCTAAACACTGAAGCTTTCTTT.

CDR3 DNA: TGCAGCGTTACCGACAGGGGATCTCCAGATACGCAGTATTTT. Protein sequence: CSVTDRGSPDTQYF. J is TRBJ2-3 and V is TRBV29-1, with 8 bases lining up with TRBD1. The CDR3 sequence is 14 residues long. J was trimmed by 4 bases and V by 5 bases; bases with no gene match: 8. The germline gives CDR1 SQVTM, CDR2 ANQGSEA.

This chain joins TRBV18 and TRBJ2-7; 7 bases align to TRBD1. The CDR3 runs 16 residues. Trimming at V came to 3 bases and at J to 3 bases, leaving 11 bases not matched to a gene. Germline CDR1 KGHSH, CDR2 LQKENI. The CDR3 nucleotides are TGTGCCAGCTCACCTCTTATGACAGGGATAAACTACGAGCAGTACTTC. This codes for CASSPLMTGINYEQYF.

This clonotype was counted only a few times. The chain joins TRBV7-2 to TRBJ2-1; D gene unclear. The CDR3 sequence is 15 residues long. The germline CDR1 and CDR2 sequences are SGHTA and FQGNSA. The V and J ends lost 1 base and 5 bases respectively, with 12 bases between them. Written as DNA, the CDR3 is TGTGCCAGCAGCTTAGGACTTCCCAGTCACAATGAGCAGTTCTTC. This codes for CASSLGLPSHNEQFF.

This chain uses TRBV24-1 with TRBJ2-5; 7 nucleotides line up with TRBD1. This CDR3 spans 16 amino acids. V was clipped by 4 bases and J by 4 bases; unmatched bases: 11. CDR1 KGHDR and CDR2 SFDVKD come from the germline V gene. The CDR3 region is CATSEGTQGRIETQYF. For the CDR3, the DNA is TGTGCCACCAGTGAGGGGACACAGGGGCGGATAGAGACCCAGTACTTC.

This clonotype was detected a few times. The CDR3 protein is CSARPVGVLNTGELFF. In nucleotides, the CDR3 is TGCAGTGCTCGTCCAGTTGGGGTCTTGAACACCGGGGAGCTGTTTTTT. The chain carries TRBV20-1 and TRBJ2-2; D gene unclear. Trimming left V 5 bases short and J 1 base short, with 17 bases between. The CDR3 runs 16 residues. In germline, CDR1 is DFQATT, CDR2 SNEGSKA (reference sequence).